A selection of T cell receptor beta chains follows, all from one sample in a study of blood T cell repertoires in COVID-19. Only in-frame clones appear in the TCRdb table, and some are missing; sequencing was by immunoSEQ multiplex PCR. In the table there are over 50,000 clones, about nine tenths of which are singletons. The sequencing sample was made of peripheral blood. These receptors were obtained from a human donor in a cohort sampled during active COVID-19. The CDR3 runs from the conserved cysteine through the conserved F or W. A D gene is named only where the DNA matches it firmly. Not all rows give a size; the values are once, few, many and, for expanded clones, a class.

. . TRBJ1-1 TRBV25-1 CATRGPGGSTEAFF TGTGCCACCAGGGGCCCCGGGGGAAGCACTGAAGCTTTCTTT
few . TRBJ1-5 TRBV29-1 CSVGSGANQPQHF TGCAGCGTTGGGTCAGGGGCCAATCAGCCCCAGCATTTT
. . TRBJ1-2 TRBV5-1 CASSLRGTMGGYTF TGCGCCAGCAGCTTGAGGGGTACCATGGGTGGCTACACCTTC
. . TRBJ2-7 TRBV6-4 CASDQGGGRVSYEQYF TGTGCCAGCGACCAGGGTGGCGGCAGAGTATCCTACGAGCAGTACTTC
. . TRBJ1-5 TRBV7-2 CASSIGQYNQPQHF TGTGCCAGCAGCATCGGACAGTACAATCAGCCCCAGCATTTT
. TRBD1 TRBJ2-2 TRBV7-2 CASSWTGTGLAGELFF TGTGCCAGCAGCTGGACCGGGACAGGGCTCGCCGGGGAGCTGTTTTTT
once TRBD1 TRBJ1-5 TRBV2 CASSRDRGGNQPQHF TGTGCCAGCAGCAGAGACAGGGGCGGCAATCAGCCCCAGCATTTT
. . TRBJ2-3 TRBV2 CASSIVAHADTQYF TGTGCCAGCAGCATAGTAGCTCACGCAGATACGCAGTATTTT
once . TRBJ1-5 TRBV30 CAWSPRGSQPQHF TGTGCCTGGAGTCCCAGGGGTAGTCAGCCCCAGCATTTT
. TRBD2 TRBJ2-1 TRBV11-2 CASSSLAGGPYNEQFF TGTGCCAGCAGCTCCTTAGCGGGGGGGCCCTACAATGAGCAGTTCTTC
. TRBD1 TRBJ1-5 TRBV6-5 CASRDRIGQPQHF TGTGCCAGCAGGGACAGGATCGGTCAGCCCCAGCATTTT
. . TRBJ2-1 TRBV7-9 CASSLRNSLHEQFF TGTGCCAGCAGCTTAAGGAATAGCCTCCATGAGCAGTTCTTC
. TRBD2 TRBJ2-7 TRBV4-1 CASSQASGEQYF TGCGCCAGCAGCCAAGCTAGCGGAGAGCAGTACTTC
. . TRBJ2-4 TRBV2 CASSDSSRIQYF TGTGCCAGCAGTGATTCTAGCCGCATTCAGTACTTC
. TRBD2 TRBJ2-7 TRBV7-9 CASSLGTSGSEYEQYF TGTGCCAGCAGCTTAGGGACTAGCGGGAGTGAGTACGAGCAGTACTTC
. . TRBJ2-5 TRBV18 CASSPQMRPGRKETQYF TGTGCCAGCTCACCTCAAATGAGGCCAGGGCGAAAAGAGACCCAGTACTTC
. TRBD2 TRBJ2-1 TRBV7-3 CASSLNPLAGGNEQFF TGTGCCAGCAGCTTAAACCCCCTAGCGGGGGGAAATGAGCAGTTCTTC
once TRBD2 TRBJ2-1 TRBV7-2 CASSPRLAVGNEQFF TGTGCCAGCAGCCCACGACTAGCTGTAGGCAATGAGCAGTTCTTC
. TRBD2 TRBJ2-3 TRBV11-2 CASSQAGADTQYF TGTGCCAGCAGCCAAGCGGGGGCGGATACGCAGTATTTT
. TRBD1 TRBJ2-5 TRBV6-5 CASSSATGEKTQYF TGTGCCAGCAGCTCGGCGACAGGGGAAAAGACCCAGTACTTC